One sample yielded the 20 T cell receptor beta chains listed below, sequenced in a study of cytomegalovirus exposure and HLA in healthy donors. PCR involved 60 Vbeta and 13 Jbeta primers. This table comes from immunoSEQ multiplex PCR, and its TCRdb copy is limited to in-frame clones, with some not included. The sample consists of some 200,000 clones, over 70% of them appearing once. The sample was PBMCs. The receptors shown here come from a woman aged 25 to 45 in good health and CMV-seronegative.

This clone has only a few counts. The gene calls are TRBV5-4 and TRBJ2-2; 10 nucleotides align to TRBD1. The CDR3 runs 15 residues. V was pared by 4 bases and J by 6 bases, with 6 bases of the junction left unmatched. CDR1 and CDR2 from the germline V gene are SGHNT and YYREEE (reference sequence). The CDR3 loop reads CASSRTGTGAGELFF. The DNA for the CDR3 is TGTGCCAGCAGCCGTACCGGGACAGGGGCCGGGGAGCTGTTTTTT.

This rearrangement joins TRBV7-2 to TRBJ2-3; TRBD1 matches 7 bases. V lost 1 base, J lost 3 bases, and 7 bases stayed unmatched. From germline, CDR1 is SGHTA and CDR2 FQGNSA. The CDR3 has 16 amino acids. The CDR3 DNA follows: TGTGCCAGCAGCTTAGAGGGGGCACAGAGGACAGATACGCAGTATTTT. It encodes CASSLEGAQRTDTQYF.

This rearrangement joins TRBV5-4 to TRBJ1-1; 9 bases fit TRBD1. Germline V gene lookup returns CDR1 SGHNT and CDR2 YYREEE (reference sequence). The CDR3 runs 15 residues. After removal of 6 bases from V and 0 bases from J, the junction contained 6 bases not matched to a gene. The CDR3 region is CASNRDRVVNTEAFF. The CDR3, as DNA: TGTGCCAGCAACCGGGACAGGGTGGTGAACACTGAAGCTTTCTTT. Complete variable domain (other parts from reference TRBV5-4 and TRBJ1-1): ETGVTQSPTHLIKTRGQQVTLRCSSQSGHNTVSWYQQALGQGPQFIFQYYREEENGRGNFPPRFSGLQFPNYSSELNVNALELDDSALYLCASNRDRVVNTEAFFGQGTRLTVV.

This chain links TRBV28 with TRBJ2-7; no definite D call. The CDR3 covers 11 residues. The V end lost 5 bases, the J end lost 4 bases, and 6 bases lay between the germline ends. Germline loops: CDR1 MDHEN, CDR2 SYDVKM. The CDR3 is CASSHTYEQYF. The CDR3 DNA reads as TGTGCCAGCAGTCATACATACGAGCAGTACTTC.

V gene TRBV28 combines with J gene TRBJ1-4; 10 bases agree with TRBD1. The ends lost 5 bases at V and 8 bases at J; junction bases unmatched: 14. Germline values: CDR1 MDHEN, CDR2 SYDVKM. This CDR3 spans 17 amino acids. The DNA for the CDR3 is TGTGCCAGCAGTCCCCTGGGGGACAGGGGCGGTAAAGAAAAACTGTTTTTT. Translation: CASSPLGDRGGKEKLFF. The variable domain in full, completed from reference TRBV28 and TRBJ1-4, reads DVKVTQSSRYLVKRTGEKVFLECVQDMDHENMFWYRQDPGLGLRLIYFSYDVKMKEKGDIPEGYSVSREKKERFSLILESASTNQTSMYLCASSPLGDRGGKEKLFFGSGTQLSVL.

The rearrangement links TRBV10-1 to TRBJ1-5; TRBD1 matches 11 bases. The length of the CDR3 is 16 residues. The junction had 9 bases not matched to a gene; V was cut back by 7 bases and J by 4 bases. Germline V CDR1 and CDR2: WNHNN, SYGVQD (reference sequence). CDR3 sequence (DNA): TGCGCCAGCACTGCGGCCGGGACAGGGGGAAATCAGCCCCAGCATTTT. This encodes CASTAAGTGGNQPQHF.

J is TRBJ2-1 and V is TRBV30; 7 bases line up with TRBD2. V lost 0 bases to trimming and J lost 2 bases; unmatched junction nucleotides: 4. In germline, CDR1 is GTSNPN, CDR2 SVGIG (reference sequence). This CDR3 comprises 15 residues. The CDR3 DNA reads TGTGCCTGGAGTGTTACGAGCGGGGCCTACAATGAGCAGTTCTTC. Its translation: CAWSVTSGAYNEQFF.

The chain employs TRBV27 and TRBJ2-5, with D possibly being TRBD2 (7 bases). V dropped 1 base and J dropped 5 bases, with 14 bases sitting between them. CDR3 size: 15 residues. CDR1 and CDR2 from the germline V gene are MNHEY and SMNVEV (reference sequence). Here the CDR3 reads CASSLFAGARETQYF. Written as DNA, the CDR3 is TGTGCCAGCAGTTTATTTGCGGGGGCGAGGGAGACCCAGTACTTC.

J is TRBJ2-1 and V is TRBV5-4, with TRBD2 as a possible D gene (6 bases). V shed 5 bases and J shed 8 bases, with 20 bases lying between them. CDR3 size: 15 residues. From germline, CDR1 is SGHNT and CDR2 YYREEE (reference sequence). The CDR3 DNA reads TGTGCCAGCAGACTGCTTGGTCTAGCGATAGATGAGCAGTTCTTC. This codes for CASRLLGLAIDEQFF.

V usage is TRBV10-1 and J usage is TRBJ1-1; D gene ambiguous. The CDR3 totals 13 residues. The V end lost 6 bases, the J end lost 4 bases, and 12 bases lay between the germline ends. Germline values: CDR1 WNHNN, CDR2 SYGVQD (reference sequence). CDR3 sequence: CASRQSRSTEAFF. The CDR3 DNA is TGCGCCAGCAGACAGTCCCGATCCACTGAAGCTTTCTTT.

This clone was counted once. The chain recombines TRBV28 with TRBJ2-1; no clear D. Germline V gene lookup returns CDR1 MDHEN and CDR2 SYDVKM. The CDR3 totals 13 residues. V was pared by 4 bases and J by 9 bases, with 13 bases between. Written as DNA, the CDR3 is TGTGCCAGCAGTTCGGCTAGTTCGGGTGAGCAGTTCTTC. Translating it yields CASSSASSGEQFF.

The V and J genes are TRBV28 and TRBJ2-4; 7 bases match TRBD1. After removal of 5 bases from V and 6 bases from J, the junction contained 4 bases not matched to a gene. In germline, CDR1 is MDHEN, CDR2 SYDVKM. The CDR3 sequence is 13 residues long. The CDR3 nucleotides are TGTGCCAGCAGTCAGGCAGGGGGAAACATTCAGTACTTC. Amino acid sequence: CASSQAGGNIQYF.

The chain is built from TRBV29-1 and TRBJ2-7, with D possibly matching TRBD1 (6 bases). Germline assignment: CDR1 SQVTM and CDR2 ANQGSEA. V lost 2 bases, J lost 3 bases, and 8 bases lay in between. CDR3 size: 12 residues. The CDR3 spells CSVEQGNYEQYF. For the CDR3, the DNA is TGCAGCGTTGAACAGGGGAACTACGAGCAGTACTTC.

The table lists this clone with a few counts. The chain has TRBV4-3 and TRBJ2-1; 8 positions match TRBD1. Germline V gene sequence: CDR1 LGHNA, CDR2 YSLEER. This CDR3 comprises 16 residues. Trimming removed 4 bases from V and 7 bases from J; junction bases left unmatched: 12. CDR3 loop: CASSPQDRARGNEQFF. CDR3 nucleotide sequence: TGCGCCAGCAGCCCACAGGACAGGGCTCGTGGGAATGAGCAGTTCTTC.

With respect to this clone: This specimen includes other DNA sequences encoding the same CDR3. The chain joins TRBV19 to TRBJ2-7; 8 positions agree with TRBD1. Germline V gene sequence: CDR1 LNHDA, CDR2 SQIVND (reference sequence). CDR3 length: 14 residues. V shed 3 bases, J shed 2 bases, and the junction held 3 bases outside the gene matches. The CDR3 reads CASSMGTGAYEQYF. CDR3 coding DNA: TGTGCCAGTAGTATGGGGACAGGAGCCTACGAGCAGTACTTC.

In its sample, this clone was seen a few times. The V and J genes are TRBV6-5 and TRBJ1-5, with 7 bases aligning to TRBD1. The germline V gene encodes CDR1 MNHEY and CDR2 SVGAGI. Trimming cost V 6 bases and J 2 bases; bases outside gene matches: 4. CDR3 length: 14 residues. This CDR3 is CASSAGQGNQPQHF. In nucleotides, the CDR3 is TGTGCCAGCAGCGCAGGACAGGGCAATCAGCCCCAGCATTTT.

A single count supports this clone. CDR3 DNA sequence: TGTGCCAGCAGTGTCCAGGGGGCACCGGGTTACGAGCAGTACTTC. Translated: CASSVQGAPGYEQYF. The chain uses TRBV28 and TRBJ2-7; 8 nucleotides line up with TRBD1. Germline V gene lookup returns CDR1 MDHEN and CDR2 SYDVKM. The CDR3 runs 15 residues. V shed 5 bases and J 4 bases; nucleotides not matched to a gene: 10.

The V gene is TRBV19, the J gene TRBJ2-3, with 8 bases fitting TRBD2. Looked up from germline, CDR1 is LNHDA and CDR2 is SQIVND (reference sequence). The CDR3 sequence is 16 residues long. The trim removed 1 base at V and 4 bases at J, leaving 7 bases unmatched. Here the CDR3 reads CASSIVAGGAADTQYF. Here the CDR3 DNA reads TGTGCCAGTAGTATAGTGGCGGGAGGAGCCGCAGATACGCAGTATTTT.

The chain links TRBV18 to TRBJ2-7, with 13 bases matching TRBD2. The CDR3 is 16 residues long. CDR1 and CDR2 from the germline V gene are KGHSH and LQKENI. Trimming took 3 bases from V and 3 from J; bases not matched to a gene: 5. The CDR3, as DNA: TGTGCCAGCTCACCGACTGGGACTAGCGGGATCTACGAGCAGTACTTC. It encodes CASSPTGTSGIYEQYF.

The J gene is TRBJ1-5, the V gene TRBV5-6; 7 bases agree with TRBD1. Unmatched junction bases numbered 2, after V lost 0 bases and J lost 5 bases. The length of the CDR3 is 14 residues. The germline gives CDR1 SGHDT, CDR2 YYEEEE. This chain's CDR3 is CASSLEGGYQPQHF. The CDR3, as DNA: TGTGCCAGCAGCTTGGAAGGGGGCTATCAGCCCCAGCATTTT.